This TCR beta chain was sequenced during a study of neurological immune-mediated disorders. This clonotype was seen a handful of times. Its antigen is currently unknown. Study-wide findings and caveats: The repertoires of 18 of 34 multiple sclerosis patients were placed by phylogenetic grouping in a single related-CDR3 cluster, which may be a signature.

The CDR3 extends over 13 amino acids. Germline CDR1 LGHDT, CDR2 YNNKEL (reference sequence). Deletions cut 0 bases from V and 6 bases from J, with 9 bases between. It was by 5'RACE with 10-nucleotide random UMIs that the cDNA was made. TCRdb passed the 5' RACE reads through MiXCR, listing each CDR3 protein once. The data hold about 66,000 distinct CDR3 sequences, with approximately 4.6% observed a single time. The receptor was isolated from a woman aged 70-85 years with multiple sclerosis. The sequencing input was PBMCs. V gene TRBV3-1 combines with J gene TRBJ2-7, with unresolved D. For the CDR3, the DNA is TGTGCCAGCAGCCAAGATTCCAGTCTCGAGCAGTACTTC. This encodes CASSQDSSLEQYF.